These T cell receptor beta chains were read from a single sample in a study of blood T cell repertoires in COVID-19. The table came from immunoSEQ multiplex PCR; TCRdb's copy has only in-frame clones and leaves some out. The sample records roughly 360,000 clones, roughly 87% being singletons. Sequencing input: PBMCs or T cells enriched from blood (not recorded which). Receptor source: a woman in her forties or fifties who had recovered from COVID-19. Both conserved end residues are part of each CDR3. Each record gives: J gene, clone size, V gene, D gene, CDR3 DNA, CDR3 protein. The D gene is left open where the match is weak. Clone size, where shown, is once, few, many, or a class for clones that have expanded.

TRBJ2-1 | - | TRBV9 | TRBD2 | TGTGCCAGCAGCGGCCCGTGGGGCGGGAGGCAGTTTGAGCAGTTCTTC | CASSGPWGGRQFEQFF
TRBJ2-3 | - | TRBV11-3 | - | TGTGCCAGCAGCTTAGATGGCGGTACGCAGTATTTT | CASSLDGGTQYF
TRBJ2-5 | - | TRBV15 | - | TGTGCCACCAGCGGCAGGACAGAACAAGAGACCCAGTACTTC | CATSGRTEQETQYF
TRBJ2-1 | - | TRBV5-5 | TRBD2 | TGTGCCAGCAGCTGGACTAGCGGGAGGGGGGGTGAGCAGTTCTTC | CASSWTSGRGGEQFF
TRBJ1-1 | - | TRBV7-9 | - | TGTGCCGGCAACAGGGTGAACACTGAAGCTTTCTTT | CAGNRVNTEAFF
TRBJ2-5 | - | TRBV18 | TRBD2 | TGTGCCAGCTCACCCCTAGCGGGGACAGAAGAGACCCAGTACTTC | CASSPLAGTEETQYF
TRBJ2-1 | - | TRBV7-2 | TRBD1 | TGTGCCAGCAGACCCAACAGGGGGAGCAATGAGCAGTTCTTC | CASRPNRGSNEQFF
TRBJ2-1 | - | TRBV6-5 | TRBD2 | TGTGCCAGCAGAACAAGCGGGGGGCACTACAATGAGCAGTTCTTC | CASRTSGGHYNEQFF
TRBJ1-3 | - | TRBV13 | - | TGTGCCAGCAGCCTATACTCAGCGGCCGGAAACACCATATATTTT | CASSLYSAAGNTIYF
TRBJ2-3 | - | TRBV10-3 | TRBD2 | TGTGCCATCAGTGATAGGGCTTCTAGCGGGAGTGTAACAGATACGCAGTATTTT | CAISDRASSGSVTDTQYF
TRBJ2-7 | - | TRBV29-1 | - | TGCAGCGTTGGTGGGGGGGGCCTTTACGAGCAGTACTTC | CSVGGGGLYEQYF
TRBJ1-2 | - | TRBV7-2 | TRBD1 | TGTGCCAGCAGCTCGGGACAGCGAAATGGCTACACCTTC | CASSSGQRNGYTF
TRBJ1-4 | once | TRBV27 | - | TGTGCCAGCAGTCCCATCCGAGACAGCCTTCATGAAAAACTGTTTTTT | CASSPIRDSLHEKLFF
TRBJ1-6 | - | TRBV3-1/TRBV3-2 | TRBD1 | TGTGCCAGCAGCCTAACCGGGACAGGGGTGAATTCACCCCTCCACTTT | CASSLTGTGVNSPLHF
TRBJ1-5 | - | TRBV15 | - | TGTGCCACCAGTGCAGGGGACGCCAATCAGCCCCAGCATTTT | CATSAGDANQPQHF
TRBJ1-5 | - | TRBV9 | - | TGTGCCAGCAGCCTAGCAGGAACCAATCAGCCCCAGCATTTT | CASSLAGTNQPQHF
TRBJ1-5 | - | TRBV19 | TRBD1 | TGTGCCAGTAGTCCATCGACAGGGGCTGGGTCTAGCAATCAGCCCCAGCATTTT | CASSPSTGAGSSNQPQHF
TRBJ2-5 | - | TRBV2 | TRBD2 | TGTGCCAGCAGTGAAGCCCTAGCGGGGGGGCTAGGGACCCAGTACTTC | CASSEALAGGLGTQYF
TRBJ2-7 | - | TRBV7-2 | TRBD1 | TGTGCCGGCGGGACAGGGACCAACGAGCAGTACTTC | CAGGTGTNEQYF
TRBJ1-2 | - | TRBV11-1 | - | TGTGCCAGCAGCTCCGGTCTTGACTATGGCTACACCTTC | CASSSGLDYGYTF
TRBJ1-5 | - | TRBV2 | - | TGTGCCAGCAGTGAAGGGGGGGGGCAGGGCCAGCCCCAGCATTTT | CASSEGGGQGQPQHF
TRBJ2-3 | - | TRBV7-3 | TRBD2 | TGTGCCAGCAGACCCGGGACTAGCGGGAGAGATACGCAGTATTTT | CASRPGTSGRDTQYF
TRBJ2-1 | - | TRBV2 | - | TGTGCCAGCAGTGAAGGCTGGGGGGTGGAGCAGTTCTTC | CASSEGWGVEQFF
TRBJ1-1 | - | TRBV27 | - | TGTGCCAGCAGATCGACAGCGAACACTGAAGCTTTCTTT | CASRSTANTEAFF
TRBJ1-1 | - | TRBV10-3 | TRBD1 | TGTGCCATCAGTGAGGGACAGGGGGGGAACACTGAAGCTTTCTTT | CAISEGQGGNTEAFF
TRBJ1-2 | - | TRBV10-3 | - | TGTGCCATCAGTAGGGACTTGAGGGGCTACACCTTC | CAISRDLRGYTF
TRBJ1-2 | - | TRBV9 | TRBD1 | TGTGCCAGCAGCGTGACTGACAGGGCTACTGGCTACACCTTC | CASSVTDRATGYTF
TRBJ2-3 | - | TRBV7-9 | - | TGTGCCAGCAGCTCAAACACAGATACGCAGTATTTT | CASSSNTDTQYF
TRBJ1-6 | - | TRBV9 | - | TGTGCCAGCAGCGATATGAGGGGGAGTTTACCCTATAATTCACCCCTCCACTTT | CASSDMRGSLPYNSPLHF
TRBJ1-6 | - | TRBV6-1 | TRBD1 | TGTGCCAGCAGTGTCACAGGGGGATGGGGTAATTCACCCCTCCACTTT | CASSVTGGWGNSPLHF
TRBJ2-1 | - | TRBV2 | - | TGTGCCAGGAGGAGACAGGATGACAATGAGCAGTTCTTC | CARRRQDDNEQFF
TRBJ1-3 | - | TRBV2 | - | TGTGCCAGCAGTGAAATATTGTCTGGAAACACCATATATTTT | CASSEILSGNTIYF
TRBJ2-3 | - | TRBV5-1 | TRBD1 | TGCGCCAGCAGCGTAGGACAGGGGGGCACAGATACGCAGTATTTT | CASSVGQGGTDTQYF
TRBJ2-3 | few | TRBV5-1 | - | TGCGCCAGCAGCTTATTCCCGCCAGGGGGCACAGATACGCAGTATTTT | CASSLFPPGGTDTQYF
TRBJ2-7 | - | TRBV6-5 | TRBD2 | TGTGCCAGCCGGCTTTCGGGAGGGAGTTACGAGCAGTACTTC | CASRLSGGSYEQYF
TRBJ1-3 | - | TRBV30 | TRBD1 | TGTGCCTGCAACCAAAGACAGGGCCACTCTGGAAACACCATATATTTT | CACNQRQGHSGNTIYF
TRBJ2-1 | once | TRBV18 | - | TGTGCCAGCTCACCACCTTGGTCGAGCTCCTACAATGAGCAGTTCTTC | CASSPPWSSSYNEQFF
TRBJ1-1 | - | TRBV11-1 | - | TGTGCCAGCAGCTTTATGTCCGCTGAAGCTTTCTTT | CASSFMSAEAFF
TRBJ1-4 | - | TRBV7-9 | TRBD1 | TGTGCAACTGGGGGACAGGGGCTAGCAACTAATGAAAAACTGTTTTTT | CATGGQGLATNEKLFF
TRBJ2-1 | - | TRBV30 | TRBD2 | TGTGCCTGGAGTTTAACTAGCGGGTACTACAATGAGCAGTTCTTC | CAWSLTSGYYNEQFF
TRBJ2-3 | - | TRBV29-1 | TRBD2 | TGCAGCGCCTTGGGACTAGCGGGAGGGCCAGATACGCAGTATTTT | CSALGLAGGPDTQYF